This TCR beta chain was captured by sequencing in a study of control samples from healthy donors and cancer patients. CDR3 length: 15 residues. From germline, CDR1 is SGHTA and CDR2 FQGNSA. Trimming at V came to 2 bases and at J to 4 bases, leaving 6 bases not matched to a gene. Clones were read by immunoSEQ multiplex PCR, and TCRdb kept only the in-frame ones, dropping some. Of approximately 170,000 clones in the sample, 85% to 95% are singletons; the top ten hold 1.2% to 1.5%. The specimen was blood. The sequence was obtained from a man younger than 45 in good health. V gene TRBV7-2 combines with J gene TRBJ2-3; 7 bases are shared with TRBD1. The CDR3, as DNA: TGTGCCAGCAGCTTATTCCGGACAGGATCAGATACGCAGTATTTT. It specifies CASSLFRTGSDTQYF.